The 21 T cell receptor beta chains below all came from one sample that was sequenced in a study of glioma-infiltrating T cells after dendritic cell vaccination. As to time point: after dendritic cell vaccination, including at tumor progression/relapse. Clones were read by immunoSEQ multiplex PCR, and TCRdb kept only the in-frame ones, dropping some. The sample carries tens of thousands of clones, around 87% recorded once. The sequencing used blood, collected after dendritic cell vaccination. Receptors were obtained from a human donor with glioblastoma.

The chain couples TRBV7-6 to TRBJ2-1; 8 bases map to TRBD2. The CDR3 totals 16 residues. The V and J ends lost 5 bases and 5 bases, in that order; junction bases with no gene match: 11. The V gene's germline CDR1 is SGHVS and CDR2 FNYEAQ. For the CDR3, the DNA is TGTGCCAGCAGCGATCCCCCGGGAGGGGTCCACAATGAGCAGTTCTTC. This translates into CASSDPPGGVHNEQFF. The whole variable domain, filled in from reference TRBV7-6 and TRBJ2-1, reads GAGVSQSPRYKVTKRGQDVALRCDPISGHVSLYWYRQALGQGPEFLTYFNYEAQQDKSGLPNDRFSAERPEGSISTLTIQRTEQRDSAMYRCASSDPPGGVHNEQFFGPGTRLTVL.

This clone has only one observation. This rearrangement joins TRBV6-5 to TRBJ2-1; the match to TRBD2 covers 8 bases. The CDR3 runs to 15 residues. V was clipped by 5 bases and J by 4 bases; unmatched bases: 7. Germline CDR1 reads MNHEY; CDR2 reads SVGAGI. In DNA form, the CDR3 reads TGTGCCAGCAGTAGAACTAGCGGAGCGTACAATGAGCAGTTCTTC. Translating gives CASSRTSGAYNEQFF.

J is TRBJ2-3 and V is TRBV5-1, with 10 bases that match TRBD2. The V segment lost 0 bases and the J segment 3 bases; nucleotides outside the gene matches: 1. This CDR3 comprises 15 residues. The V gene's germline CDR1 is SGHRS and CDR2 YFSETQ. The CDR3 nucleotides are TGCGCCAGCAGCTTGGCTAGCGGGAGAACAGATACGCAGTATTTT. Its protein is CASSLASGRTDTQYF. Drawing the rest from reference TRBV5-1 and TRBJ2-3, the complete variable domain is KAGVTQTPRYLIKTRGQQVTLSCSPISGHRSVSWYQQTPGQGLQFLFEYFSETQRNKGNFPGRFSGRQFSNSRSEMNVSTLELGDSALYLCASSLASGRTDTQYFGPGTRLTVL.

The CDR3 here is CASSPPTSSGSYDEQFF. The CDR3, as DNA: TGTGCCAGCTCACCACCGACGTCTAGCGGGAGTTACGATGAGCAGTTCTTC. The chain has TRBV18 and TRBJ2-1, with 10 positions matching TRBD2. Germline CDR1 is KGHSH and CDR2 is LQKENI. The CDR3 is 17 residues long. J was trimmed by 8 bases and V by 0 bases; bases with no gene match: 10. Combining the CDR3 with reference TRBV18 and TRBJ2-1 gives the whole variable domain NAGVMQNPRHLVRRRGQEARLRCSPMKGHSHVYWYRQLPEEGLKFMVYLQKENIIDESGMPKERFSAEFPKEGPSILRIQQVVRGDSAAYFCASSPPTSSGSYDEQFFGPGTRLTVL.

The rearrangement joins TRBV14 to TRBJ1-6, with 7 bases matching TRBD1. There are 15 residues in the CDR3. The J segment lost 9 bases and the V segment lost 3 bases, leaving 8 bases of the junction unmatched. In germline, CDR1 is SGHDN, CDR2 FVKESK. DNA of the CDR3: TGTGCCAGCAGCCACCAGGGGGACGGAGGTTCACCCCTCCACTTT. Protein product: CASSHQGDGGSPLHF.

J is TRBJ2-7 and V is TRBV25-1, with TRBD2 as a possible D gene (6 bases). This CDR3 has 14 residues. Germline values: CDR1 MGHDK, CDR2 SYGVNS. Between the trimmed V and J ends, which lost 7 bases and 2 bases, there was a span of 15 bases. CDR3 in DNA: TGTGCCAGCACTCAGGCGGGACCTACCTACGAGCAGTACTTC. Its translation: CASTQAGPTYEQYF.

As regards this clone: The same CDR3 can be traced to other DNA sequences in this sample. The gene calls are TRBV5-1 and TRBJ1-1; D is possibly TRBD1 (5 bases). The CDR3 sequence is 15 residues long. The V gene's germline CDR1 is SGHRS and CDR2 YFSETQ. V lost 3 bases to trimming and J lost 2 bases, with 14 bases between them. The CDR3: CASSSAGTGNTEAFF. The CDR3 bases are TGCGCCAGCAGCTCAGCCGGGACTGGCAACACTGAAGCTTTCTTT.

A note on this clone: Germline and junction disagree at one end, which may indicate a read error. The rearrangement uses TRBV7-2 and TRBJ2-7, with 8 nucleotides matching TRBD2. From germline, CDR1 is SGHTA and CDR2 FQGNSA. The CDR3 spans 13 residues. CDR3 bases: TGTGCCAGCAGCGTGAACTTCCCGGGACTAGTGGCTTTC. This codes for CASSVNFPGLVAF.

The rearrangement joins TRBV6-6 to TRBJ1-1, with D tentatively TRBD1 (6 bases). The CDR3 sequence is 13 residues long. The germline gives CDR1 MNHNY, CDR2 SVGAGI (reference sequence). V was shortened by 4 bases and J by 5 bases, with 11 bases between the two germline ends. CDR3 protein: CASSLTGRTEAFF. The CDR3 DNA is TGTGCCAGCAGTTTGACAGGCCGAACTGAAGCTTTCTTT.

The rearrangement joins TRBV10-2 to TRBJ1-1; 7 bases match TRBD1. Germline trimming cut 6 bases from V and 0 bases from J; bases unmatched to any gene: 10. The length of the CDR3 is 16 residues. Germline V gives CDR1 WSHSY, CDR2 SAAADI. The CDR3 bases are TGCGCCAGCAGCCCGGGGGACAGAAAGATGAACACTGAAGCTTTCTTT. Protein: CASSPGDRKMNTEAFF.

The V and J genes are TRBV6-1 and TRBJ2-5; TRBD1 is a possible D gene (5 bases). V lost 3 bases and J 2 bases, leaving 22 bases between the germline ends. Germline CDR1 is MNHNS and CDR2 is SASEGT. The CDR3 is 18 amino acids. The CDR3 DNA follows: TGTGCCAGCAGTGAGCTTGTTACGTTGGGGCGGAGACAAGAGACCCAGTACTTC. It codes for CASSELVTLGRRQETQYF.

The chain has TRBV6-1 and TRBJ2-3, with D maybe TRBD1 (5 bases). The ends were cut back, 4 bases at V and 1 base at J, with 15 bases in the middle. The germline CDR1 and CDR2 sequences are MNHNS and SASEGT. The CDR3 is 16 amino acids. In DNA, the CDR3 is TGTGCCAGCAGTGGGCAGGGTGTAGTGGGCACAGATACGCAGTATTTT. Residues: CASSGQGVVGTDTQYF.

The chain combines TRBV20-1 with TRBJ2-1; D gene uncertain. The CDR3 is 11 amino acids. CDR1 and CDR2 (germline): DFQATT, SNEGSKA (reference sequence). For the CDR3, the DNA is TGCAGCCCTTACGGCGGCGGTGAGCAGTTCTTC. Residues: CSPYGGGEQFF.

The chain joins TRBV2 to TRBJ2-3; 12 bases are a match to TRBD2. Germline V gives CDR1 SNHLY, CDR2 FYNNEI. The CDR3 has 15 amino acids. Losses at the gene ends were 5 bases for V and 4 bases for J; bases not matched to a gene: 4. In nucleotides, the CDR3 is TGTGCCAGCAGTCTACTAGCGGGGGGACCAGATACGCAGTATTTT. This translates into CASSLLAGGPDTQYF. The variable domain in full, with the rest retrieved from reference TRBV2 and TRBJ2-3, is EPEVTQTPSHQVTQMGQEVILRCVPISNHLYFYWYRQILGQKVEFLVSFYNNEISEKSEIFDDQFSVERPDGSNFTLKIRSTKLEDSAMYFCASSLLAGGPDTQYFGPGTRLTVL.

DNA for the CDR3: TGTGCCTGGAGTCAGGGGCACTCAAGCTCTGGGGCCAACGTCCTGACTTTC. Translated: CAWSQGHSSSGANVLTF. The rearrangement joins TRBV30 to TRBJ2-6; D might be TRBD1 (6 bases). The ends were cut back, 2 bases at V and 0 bases at J, with 14 bases in the middle. The CDR3 has 17 residues. Germline assignment: CDR1 GTSNPN and CDR2 SVGIG (reference sequence).

The chain links TRBV11-2 to TRBJ2-7, with 9 nucleotides matching TRBD2. V lost 5 bases, J lost 3 bases, and 8 bases stayed unmatched. Looked up from germline, CDR1 is SGHAT and CDR2 is FQNNGV. This CDR3 has 15 residues. The CDR3 sequence is CASSPEGSGGYEQYF. The CDR3 region has the DNA TGTGCCAGCAGCCCAGAAGGTAGCGGGGGCTACGAGCAGTACTTC.

The chain uses TRBV2 and TRBJ2-6, with 8 bases matching TRBD1. Germline loops: CDR1 SNHLY, CDR2 FYNNEI. J gave up 0 bases and V 8 bases, and 6 bases lay outside the gene matches. There are 16 residues in the CDR3. In nucleotides, the CDR3 is TGTGCCAGCGAACGGGACAGGTACTCTGGGGCCAACGTCCTGACTTTC. Protein: CASERDRYSGANVLTF.

This clone has only a few counts. The rearrangement uses TRBV19 and TRBJ1-4; D is uncertain. The CDR3 length is 13 residues. Trimming shortened V by 6 bases and J by 6 bases, and 11 bases separated the two germline ends. Germline loops: CDR1 LNHDA, CDR2 SQIVND (reference sequence). In DNA form, the CDR3 reads TGTGCCAGTAGCGGGGTTACTTATGAAAAACTGTTTTTT. Encoded protein: CASSGVTYEKLFF.

The rearrangement uses TRBV6-1 and TRBJ1-5; 7 bases align to TRBD1. CDR3 length: 14 amino acids. Germline loops: CDR1 MNHNS, CDR2 SASEGT. The V segment lost 7 bases and the J segment 4 bases; nucleotides outside the gene matches: 7. This chain's CDR3 is CASNWDRGNQPQHF. The CDR3, as DNA: TGTGCCAGCAACTGGGACAGAGGGAATCAGCCCCAGCATTTT.

This sequence joins TRBV5-3 and TRBJ1-2, with D possibly matching TRBD1 (6 bases). TRBV5-3 is assigned to the ORF class and has an uncertain function. The CDR3 covers 16 residues. Trimming took off 1 base at V and 2 bases at J, with 15 bases between the two ends. The CDR3 loop is CARSLSIRGSNYGYTF. The CDR3 DNA follows: TGTGCCAGAAGCTTGTCTATCAGGGGATCCAACTATGGCTACACCTTC.

The V gene is TRBV15, the J gene TRBJ2-6, with 8 bases matching TRBD1. After removal of 5 bases from V and 1 base from J, the junction contained 1 base not matched to a gene. In germline, CDR1 is LNHNV, CDR2 YYDKDF (reference sequence). CDR3 size: 15 residues. The CDR3 spells CATSQGASGANVLTF. The CDR3 region has the DNA TGTGCCACCAGCCAGGGGGCGTCTGGGGCCAACGTCCTGACTTTC.